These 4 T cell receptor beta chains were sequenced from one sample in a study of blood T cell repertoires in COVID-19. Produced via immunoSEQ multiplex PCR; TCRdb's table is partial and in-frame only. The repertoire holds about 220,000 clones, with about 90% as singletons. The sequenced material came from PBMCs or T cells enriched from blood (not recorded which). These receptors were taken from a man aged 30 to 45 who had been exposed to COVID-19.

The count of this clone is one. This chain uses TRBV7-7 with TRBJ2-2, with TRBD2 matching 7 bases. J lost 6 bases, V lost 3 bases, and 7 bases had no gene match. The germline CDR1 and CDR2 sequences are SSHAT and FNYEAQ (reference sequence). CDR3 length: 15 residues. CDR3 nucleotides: TGTGCCAGCAGCTTTCTAGCGGACGGAGCCGGGGAGCTGTTTTTT. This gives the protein CASSFLADGAGELFF.

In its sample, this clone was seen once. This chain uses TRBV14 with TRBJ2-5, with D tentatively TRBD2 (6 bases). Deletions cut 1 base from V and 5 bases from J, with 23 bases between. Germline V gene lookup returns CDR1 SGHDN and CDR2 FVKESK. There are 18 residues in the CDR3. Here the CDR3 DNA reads TGTGCCAGCAGCCAAGGTTTTGCGGGGCTAAGTTGGTGGGAGACCCAGTACTTC. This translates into CASSQGFAGLSWWETQYF.

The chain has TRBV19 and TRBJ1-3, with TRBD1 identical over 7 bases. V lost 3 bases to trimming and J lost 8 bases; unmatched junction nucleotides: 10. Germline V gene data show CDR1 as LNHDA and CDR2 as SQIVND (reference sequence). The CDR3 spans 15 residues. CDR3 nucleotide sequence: TGTGCCAGTAGTATTTTTAGGACAGGAAGGGACACCATATATTTT. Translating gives CASSIFRTGRDTIYF.

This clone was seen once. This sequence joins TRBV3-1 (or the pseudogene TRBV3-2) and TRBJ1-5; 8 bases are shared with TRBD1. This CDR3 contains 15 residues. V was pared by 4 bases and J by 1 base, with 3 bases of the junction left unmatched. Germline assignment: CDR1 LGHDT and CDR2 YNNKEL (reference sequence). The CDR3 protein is CASSRQGASNQPQHF. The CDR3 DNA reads TGTGCCAGCAGCCGCCAGGGGGCAAGCAATCAGCCCCAGCATTTT.